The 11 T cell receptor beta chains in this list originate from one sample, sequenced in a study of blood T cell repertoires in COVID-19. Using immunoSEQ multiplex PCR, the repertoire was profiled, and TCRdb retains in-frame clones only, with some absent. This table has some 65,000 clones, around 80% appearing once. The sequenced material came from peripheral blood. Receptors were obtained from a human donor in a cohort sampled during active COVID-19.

The CDR3 DNA follows: TGCGCCAGCAGTGAGTTTCAGGGGGCGGGCTACGAGCAGTACTTC. Translated: CASSEFQGAGYEQYF. The chain links TRBV10-2 to TRBJ2-7; 8 bases map to TRBD1. V gave up 1 base and J gave up 3 bases; unmatched junction bases: 5. CDR1 is WSHSY and CDR2 is SAAADI in the germline V gene. The CDR3 runs 15 residues.

In DNA form, the CDR3 reads TGTGCCAGCAGTTACTCCGCGCGGACCGGGGAGCTGTTTTTT. Residues: CASSYSARTGELFF. V is TRBV6-2 or TRBV6-3 and J is TRBJ2-2; no definite D call. Deletions cut 0 bases from V and 5 bases from J, with 7 bases between. There are 14 residues in the CDR3. Germline V CDR1 and CDR2: MNHEY, SVGEGT.

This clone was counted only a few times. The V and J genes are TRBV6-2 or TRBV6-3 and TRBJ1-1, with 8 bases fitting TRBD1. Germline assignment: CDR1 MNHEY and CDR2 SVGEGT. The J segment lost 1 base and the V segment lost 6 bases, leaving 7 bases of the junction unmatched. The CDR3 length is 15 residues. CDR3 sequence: CASRPRQGWNTEAFF. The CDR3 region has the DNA TGTGCCAGCAGGCCTAGACAGGGGTGGAACACTGAAGCTTTCTTT.

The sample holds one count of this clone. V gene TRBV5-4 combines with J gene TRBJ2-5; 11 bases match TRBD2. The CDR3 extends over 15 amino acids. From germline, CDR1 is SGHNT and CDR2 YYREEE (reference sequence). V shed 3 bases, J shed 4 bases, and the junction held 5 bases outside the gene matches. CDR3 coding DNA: TGTGCCAGCAGCTCAACTAGCGGGAGACGAGAGACCCAGTACTTC. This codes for CASSSTSGRRETQYF.

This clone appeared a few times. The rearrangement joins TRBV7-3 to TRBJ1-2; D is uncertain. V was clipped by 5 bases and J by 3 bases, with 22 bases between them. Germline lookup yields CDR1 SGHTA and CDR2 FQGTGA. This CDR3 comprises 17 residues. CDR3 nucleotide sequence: TGTGCCAGCAGCAAAAAAGAGGTCCCCCCTAAAGACTATGGCTACACCTTC. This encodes CASSKKEVPPKDYGYTF.

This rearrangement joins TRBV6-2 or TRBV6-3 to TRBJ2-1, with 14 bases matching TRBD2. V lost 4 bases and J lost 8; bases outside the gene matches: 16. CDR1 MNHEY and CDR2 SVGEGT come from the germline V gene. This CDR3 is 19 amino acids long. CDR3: CASSFLPGLAGALYYEQFF. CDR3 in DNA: TGTGCCAGCAGTTTTTTGCCGGGACTAGCGGGAGCCCTGTACTATGAGCAGTTCTTC.

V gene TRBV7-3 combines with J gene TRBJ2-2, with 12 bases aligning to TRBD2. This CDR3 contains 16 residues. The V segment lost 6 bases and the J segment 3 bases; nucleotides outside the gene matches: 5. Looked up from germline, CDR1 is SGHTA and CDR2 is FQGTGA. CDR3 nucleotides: TGTGCCAGCAGTTTCTCTAGCGGGAGGGACACCGGGGAGCTGTTTTTT. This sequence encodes CASSFSSGRDTGELFF.

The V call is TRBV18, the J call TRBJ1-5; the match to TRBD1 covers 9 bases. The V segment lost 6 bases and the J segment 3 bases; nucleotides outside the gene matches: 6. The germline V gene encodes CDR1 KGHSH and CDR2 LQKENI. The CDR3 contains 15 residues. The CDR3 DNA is TGTGCCAGCTCTCTCGGACAGGGGACCAATCAGCCCCAGCATTTT. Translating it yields CASSLGQGTNQPQHF.

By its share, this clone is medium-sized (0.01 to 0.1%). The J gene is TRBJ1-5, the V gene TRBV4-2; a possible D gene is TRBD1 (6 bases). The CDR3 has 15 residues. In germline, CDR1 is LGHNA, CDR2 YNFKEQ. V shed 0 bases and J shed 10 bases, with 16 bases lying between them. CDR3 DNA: TGTGCCAGCAGCCAAGATACGGGGGGCGCCCGCCCCCAGCATTTT. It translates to CASSQDTGGARPQHF.

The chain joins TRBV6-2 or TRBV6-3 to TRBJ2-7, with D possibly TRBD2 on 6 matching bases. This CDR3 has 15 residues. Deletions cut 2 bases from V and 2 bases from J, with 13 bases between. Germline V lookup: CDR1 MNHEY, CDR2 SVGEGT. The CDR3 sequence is CASSYGGALTYEQYF. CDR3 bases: TGTGCCAGCAGTTACGGCGGGGCCCTTACCTACGAGCAGTACTTC.

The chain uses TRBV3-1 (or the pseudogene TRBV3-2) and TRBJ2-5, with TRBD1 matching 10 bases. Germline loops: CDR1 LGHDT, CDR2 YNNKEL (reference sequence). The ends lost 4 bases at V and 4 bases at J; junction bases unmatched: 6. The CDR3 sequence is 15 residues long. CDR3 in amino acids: CASSPWTGGIETQYF. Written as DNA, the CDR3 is TGTGCCAGCAGCCCTTGGACAGGGGGAATAGAGACCCAGTACTTC.